A single sample is the source of the 3 T cell receptor beta chains below, sequenced in a study of neurological immune-mediated disorders. TCRdb independently ran MiXCR on the 5' RACE reads; one entry per CDR3 protein. The table has about 23,000 distinct CDR3 sequences, about 13% seen once. Sequenced: PBMCs. The receptors were sampled from a woman aged 55-70 years with HTLV-1-associated myelopathy (HAM/TSP).

This clonotype was counted at least ten times. The rearrangement links TRBV19 to TRBJ1-5; possible D gene TRBD1, 5 bases. The CDR3 length is 15 residues. Trimming pared 5 bases from V and 5 bases from J, leaving 16 bases between. Per the germline V gene, CDR1 is LNHDA and CDR2 is SQIVND (reference sequence). CDR3 DNA sequence: TGTGCCAGTAGTGGTCAAAGGGGACGCTATCAGCCCCAGCATTTT. This translates into CASSGQRGRYQPQHF.

This clonotype was counted ten times or more. This sequence joins TRBV20-1 and TRBJ2-7; D uncertain. The CDR3 is made up of 11 amino acids. Germline V lookup: CDR1 DFQATT, CDR2 SNEGSKA (reference sequence). The V end was cut by 6 bases, the J end by 4 bases, with 10 bases between. This chain's CDR3 is CSAAKEYEQYF. In DNA form, the CDR3 reads TGCAGTGCCGCTAAGGAATACGAGCAGTACTTC.

This clonotype has at least ten counts. The CDR3 is CASSSTGLPYEQYF. The CDR3 DNA is TGTGCCAGCAGCTCAACGGGACTACCATACGAGCAGTACTTC. The V gene is TRBV7-2, the J gene TRBJ2-7; 7 bases are a match to TRBD2. The junction had 7 bases not matched to a gene; V was cut back by 4 bases and J by 4 bases. The CDR3 has 14 residues. Germline V gives CDR1 SGHTA, CDR2 FQGNSA.